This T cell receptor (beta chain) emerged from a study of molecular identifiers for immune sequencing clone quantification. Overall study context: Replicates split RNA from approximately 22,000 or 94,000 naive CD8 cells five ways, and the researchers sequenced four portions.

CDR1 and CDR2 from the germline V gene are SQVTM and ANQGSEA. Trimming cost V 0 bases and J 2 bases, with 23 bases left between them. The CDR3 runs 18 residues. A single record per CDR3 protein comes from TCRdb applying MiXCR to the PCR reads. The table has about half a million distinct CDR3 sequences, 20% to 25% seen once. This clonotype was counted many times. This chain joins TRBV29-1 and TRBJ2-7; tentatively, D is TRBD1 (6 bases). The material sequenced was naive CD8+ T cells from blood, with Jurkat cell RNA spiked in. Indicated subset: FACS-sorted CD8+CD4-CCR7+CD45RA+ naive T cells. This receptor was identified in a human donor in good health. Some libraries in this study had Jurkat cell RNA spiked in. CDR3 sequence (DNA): TGCAGCGTTGAAGATCACCCAAACCGGGACACAATCACCTACGAGCAGTACTTC. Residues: CSVEDHPNRDTITYEQYF.